The sequence of this T cell receptor (beta chain) was determined in a study of T cell responses to AZD1222 COVID-19 vaccine. About this clone: Its target is unknown.

Method: immunoSEQ multiplex PCR; TCRdb's copy keeps in-frame clones and lacks some. Here the sample spans about 210,000 clones, around 94% being singletons. The CDR3 length is 16 residues. From germline, CDR1 is KGHSH and CDR2 LQKENI. V lost 0 bases to trimming and J lost 1 base, with 12 bases between them. General observations from the study: Regions 160-218 and 743-854 held dominance among vaccine-associated CD4 TCRs, which spanned spike. The study sampled repertoires only after the peak T cell response. White British ancestry dominated among donors, who included more females, and clonal diversity was possibly underestimated.

Sequencing used peripheral blood, obtained 28 days after the second dose of the MenACWY control vaccine. The receptor comes from an adult who received the MenACWY meningococcal vaccine as a control. The chain carries TRBV18 and TRBJ1-2; D is perhaps TRBD1 (5 bases). The DNA for the CDR3 is TGTGCCAGCTCACCACCAGATCCAGGGATTAACTATGGCTACACCTTC. It translates to CASSPPDPGINYGYTF.